The present T cell receptor beta chain was sequenced within a study of beta chain features in type 1 diabetes. This clone has just a few counts. CDR3 length: 15 amino acids. The germline CDR1 and CDR2 sequences are SGDLS and YYNGEE. The junction had 7 bases not matched to a gene; V was cut back by 3 bases and J by 8 bases. Every isolated RNA sample was fully reverse transcribed, so sequencing captured expressed TCRB transcripts. Naive, central memory and regulatory T cell samples yielded about 3.57 million reads on average. Measured with immunoSEQ multiplex PCR; TCRdb has only the in-frame clones, and not every one. The sample shows hundreds of thousands of clones, approximately 30% of them seen only once.

This chain uses TRBV9 with TRBJ2-1, with 11 bases that match TRBD2. The sequencing input was naive CD4+ T cells from blood. The sequence was obtained from a man younger than 30 in good health. CDR3 region: CASSETSGSPDEQFF. The CDR3 DNA sequence: TGTGCCAGCAGCGAAACTAGCGGGAGTCCAGATGAGCAGTTCTTC.